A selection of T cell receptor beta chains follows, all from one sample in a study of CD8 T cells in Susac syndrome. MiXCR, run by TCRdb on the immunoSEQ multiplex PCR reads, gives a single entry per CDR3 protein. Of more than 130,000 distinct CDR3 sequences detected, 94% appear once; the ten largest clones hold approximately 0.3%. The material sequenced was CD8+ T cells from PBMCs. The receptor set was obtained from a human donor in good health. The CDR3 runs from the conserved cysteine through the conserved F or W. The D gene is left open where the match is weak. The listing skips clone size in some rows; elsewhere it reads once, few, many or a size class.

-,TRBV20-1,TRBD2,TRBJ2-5,CSASALAEGGTQYF,TGCAGTGCTAGCGCACTAGCGGAGGGCGGGACCCAGTACTTC
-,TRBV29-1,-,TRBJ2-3,CSVVGPRGFTDTQYF,TGCAGCGTTGTTGGACCCAGGGGCTTCACAGATACGCAGTATTTT
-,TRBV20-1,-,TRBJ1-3,CSARDLATVSSGNTIYF,TGCAGTGCTAGAGATCTCGCCACAGTTTCTTCTGGAAACACCATATATTTT
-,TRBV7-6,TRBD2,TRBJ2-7,CASSLVQFPGLAGKVQYF,TGTGCCAGCAGCTTAGTCCAGTTTCCGGGACTAGCGGGGAAGGTGCAGTACTTC
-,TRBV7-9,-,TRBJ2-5,CASSPQGGAMETQYF,TGTGCCAGCAGCCCCCAGGGGGGGGCTATGGAGACCCAGTACTTC
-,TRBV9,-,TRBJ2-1,CASSVRLDEQFF,TGTGCCAGCAGCGTTCGACTGGATGAGCAGTTCTTC
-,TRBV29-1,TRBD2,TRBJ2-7,CSVVTSGAYEQYF,TGCAGCGTTGTTACTAGCGGAGCCTACGAGCAGTACTTC
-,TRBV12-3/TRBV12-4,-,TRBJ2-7,CASSLTEFYEQYF,TGTGCCAGCAGTTTAACTGAGTTCTACGAGCAGTACTTC
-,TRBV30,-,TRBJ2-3,CAWSAVARDTQYF,TGTGCCTGGAGTGCGGTAGCTCGGGATACGCAGTATTTT
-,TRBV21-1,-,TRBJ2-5,CASSPRSGTDQETQYF,TGTGCCAGCAGCCCCAGGTCCGGGACAGACCAAGAGACCCAGTACTTC
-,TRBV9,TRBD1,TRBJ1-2,CASSGDREFGYTF,TGTGCCAGCAGCGGGGACAGGGAGTTTGGCTACACCTTC
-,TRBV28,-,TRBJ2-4,CASLPGLTLAKNIQYF,TGTGCCAGCCTACCCGGGCTGACCCTAGCCAAAAACATTCAGTACTTC
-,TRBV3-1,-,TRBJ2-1,CASGYYNEQFF,TGTGCCAGTGGGTACTACAATGAGCAGTTCTTC
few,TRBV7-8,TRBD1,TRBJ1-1,CASSPQGANTEAFF,TGTGCCAGCAGCCCCCAGGGGGCGAACACTGAAGCTTTCTTT
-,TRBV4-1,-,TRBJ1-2,CASSQDGNYGYTF,TGCGCCAGCAGCCAAGATGGGAACTATGGCTACACCTTC
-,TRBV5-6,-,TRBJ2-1,CASSLSVYEQFF,TGTGCCAGCAGCTTGTCAGTGTATGAGCAGTTCTTC
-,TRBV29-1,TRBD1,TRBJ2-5,CSARQGQETQYF,TGCAGCGCACGACAGGGTCAAGAGACCCAGTACTTC
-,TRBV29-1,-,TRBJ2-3,CSVVGISGYKTSTDTQYF,TGCAGCGTTGTAGGAATTAGCGGATACAAAACTAGCACAGATACGCAGTATTTT
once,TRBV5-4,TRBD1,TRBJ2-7,CASSLGDRVDEQYF,TGTGCCAGCAGCTTGGGGGACAGGGTCGACGAGCAGTACTTC
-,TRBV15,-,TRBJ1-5,CATSRGRNENQPQHF,TGTGCCACCAGCAGAGGCAGGAATGAGAATCAGCCCCAGCATTTT
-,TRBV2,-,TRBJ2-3,CASSRTSTDTQYF,TGTGCCAGCAGTCGGACTAGCACAGATACGCAGTATTTT
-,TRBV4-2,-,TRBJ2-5,CASSQVNNGETQYF,TGTGCCAGCAGCCAAGTAAATAATGGCGAGACCCAGTACTTC
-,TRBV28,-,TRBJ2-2,CASSFRGHVGELFF,TGTGCCAGCAGTTTTCGTGGCCACGTCGGGGAGCTGTTTTTT
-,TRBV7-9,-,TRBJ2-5,CASSERDTLTQYF,TGTGCCAGCAGCGAACGGGACACCCTGACCCAGTACTTC
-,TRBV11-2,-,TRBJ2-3,CASSLGGTRLTDTQYF,TGTGCCAGCAGCTTAGGGGGCACGAGACTCACAGATACGCAGTATTTT
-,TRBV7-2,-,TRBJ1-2,CASSLNPTGPNYGYTF,TGTGCCAGCAGCTTAAACCCGACAGGCCCTAACTATGGCTACACCTTC
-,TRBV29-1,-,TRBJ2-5,CSVGGRNGWGQYF,TGCAGCGTTGGGGGTCGGAACGGATGGGGCCAGTACTTC
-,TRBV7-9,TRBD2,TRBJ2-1,CASSLAPSGGGFEQFF,TGTGCCAGCAGCTTAGCCCCCTCGGGAGGGGGGTTTGAGCAGTTCTTC
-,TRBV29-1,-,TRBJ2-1,CSVKTGYNEQFF,TGCAGCGTAAAGACAGGCTACAATGAGCAGTTCTTC
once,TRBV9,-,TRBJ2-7,CASSVGGSAYEQYF,TGTGCCAGCAGCGTAGGTGGGAGCGCCTACGAGCAGTACTTC
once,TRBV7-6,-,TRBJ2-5,CASSLWDRQETQYF,TGTGCCAGCAGCTTATGGGATAGACAAGAGACCCAGTACTTC
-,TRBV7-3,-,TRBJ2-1,CASSPGMDVSYNEQFF,TGTGCCAGCAGTCCCGGTATGGACGTCTCCTACAATGAGCAGTTCTTC
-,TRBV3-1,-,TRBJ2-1,CASSQLAHQIHNEQFF,TGTGCCAGCAGCCAACTAGCGCATCAAATCCACAATGAGCAGTTCTTC
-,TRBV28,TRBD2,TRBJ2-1,CASTNRGGRVEQFF,TGTGCCAGCACCAATCGGGGCGGGAGGGTGGAGCAGTTCTTC
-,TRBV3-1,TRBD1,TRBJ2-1,CASSQEGQGLNEQFF,TGTGCCAGCAGCCAGGAGGGACAGGGATTAAATGAGCAGTTCTTC
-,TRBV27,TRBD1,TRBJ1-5,CASSGGTGNQPQHF,TGTGCCAGCAGTGGGGGGACAGGGAATCAGCCCCAGCATTTT
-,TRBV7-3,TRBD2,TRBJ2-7,CASSRSGNSYEQYF,TGTGCCAGCAGCCGGAGCGGGAATTCCTACGAGCAGTACTTC
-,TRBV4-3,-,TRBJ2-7,CASSLSPQIVYEQYF,TGCGCCAGCAGCCTCAGTCCCCAAATCGTCTACGAGCAGTACTTC
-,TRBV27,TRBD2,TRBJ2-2,CASSLSASGRGDTGELFF,TGTGCCAGCAGTTTATCGGCTAGCGGGAGAGGTGACACCGGGGAGCTGTTTTTT
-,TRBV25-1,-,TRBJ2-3,CASIGDRTDTQYF,TGTGCCAGCATTGGCGATAGGACAGATACGCAGTATTTT
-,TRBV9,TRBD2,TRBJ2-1,CASRAQGGNNEQFF,TGTGCCAGCAGGGCCCAGGGAGGGAACAATGAGCAGTTCTTC
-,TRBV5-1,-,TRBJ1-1,CASSPRGETEAFF,TGCGCCAGCAGCCCGCGTGGGGAGACTGAAGCTTTCTTT
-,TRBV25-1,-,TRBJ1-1,CASSEGRGMNTEAFF,TGTGCCAGCAGTGAAGGGAGGGGAATGAACACTGAAGCTTTCTTT
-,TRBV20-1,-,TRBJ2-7,CSATGTGPYEQYF,TGCAGTGCTACCGGGACTGGACCCTACGAGCAGTACTTC